The TCR beta chain described here comes from a study of response to subunit inactivated influenza vaccine (dated by TCRdb to 2016 to 2019). About the study as a whole: Deep quantitative T cell receptor repertoire profiling was used in the study to track responses to a trivalent subunit inactivated influenza vaccine.

Taken from cysteine to phenylalanine, the CDR3 has 12 residues. Only CDR3 DNA remains: 36 bases, in frame from the first base. V loses 4 bases of germline sequence and J loses 5 bases, and the interval between the two ends is 8 bases. CDR1 MNHNY and CDR2 SVGAGI are derived from the germline V gene (reference sequence). To prepare the library, RT-PCR was applied. Sequencing was performed on an Illumina HiSeq 2500. TCRdb reran the public reads through fastp at Q25 and MiXCR, keeping productive beta chains. Identical CDR3 proteins give one entry, which carries the most common genes and DNA. In all, the sample holds roughly 780,000 distinct CDR3 sequences, and less than 20% of those were seen once. Around 9.9% of the sample belongs to the ten largest clones. Overall study outcomes, separate from this receptor: The authors suggested that each seasonal influenza vaccination may recruit only a limited number of new T cells.

This clonotype was observed a handful of times. The antigen this receptor binds is unknown. Per-nucleotide qualities are absent, and no much larger clonotype sits a single base away. Sequenced here: PBMCs from blood, sampled roughly 5 days after vaccination. This clonotype was sampled from a man between 45 and 60 years old who received an inactivated influenza vaccine. Donor details come from another sample of the same person, matched by shared clones. The sequence is built from TRBV6-6 and TRBJ1-1; no confident D gene assignment can be made. The encoded CDR3 is CASSFGETEAFF. The DNA reads TGTGCCAGCAGTTTCGGGGAAACTGAAGCTTTCTTT.